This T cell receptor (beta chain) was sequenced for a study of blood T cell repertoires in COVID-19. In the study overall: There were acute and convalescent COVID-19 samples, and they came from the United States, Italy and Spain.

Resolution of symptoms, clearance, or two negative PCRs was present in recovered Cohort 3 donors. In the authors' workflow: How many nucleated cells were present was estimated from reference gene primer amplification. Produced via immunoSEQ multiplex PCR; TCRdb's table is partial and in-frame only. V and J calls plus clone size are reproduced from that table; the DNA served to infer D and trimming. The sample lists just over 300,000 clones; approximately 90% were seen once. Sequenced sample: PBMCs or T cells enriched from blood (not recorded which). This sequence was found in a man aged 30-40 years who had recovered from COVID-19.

The DNA for the CDR3 is TGCGCCAGCAGCCAGACTGATAGCTCTGGGGCCAACGTCCTGACTTTC. Its translation is CASSQTDSSGANVLTF. This chain links TRBV4-1 with TRBJ2-6; D ambiguous. Germline CDR1 and CDR2: MGHRA and YSYEKL. The CDR3 spans 16 residues. V was shortened by 3 bases and J by 0 bases, with 9 bases between the two germline ends.